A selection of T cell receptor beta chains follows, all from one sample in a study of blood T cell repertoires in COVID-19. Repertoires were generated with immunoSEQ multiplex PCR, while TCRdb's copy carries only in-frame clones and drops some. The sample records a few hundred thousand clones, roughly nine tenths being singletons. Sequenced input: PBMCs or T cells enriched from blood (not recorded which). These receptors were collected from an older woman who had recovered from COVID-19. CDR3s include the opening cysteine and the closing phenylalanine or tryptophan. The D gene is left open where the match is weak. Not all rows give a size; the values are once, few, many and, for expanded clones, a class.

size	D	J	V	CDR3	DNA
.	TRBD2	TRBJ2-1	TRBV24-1	CATSYLAGGGYEQFF	TGTGCCACCAGTTACCTAGCGGGGGGTGGGTATGAGCAGTTCTTC
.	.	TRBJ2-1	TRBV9	CASSVPGLDEQFF	TGTGCCAGCAGCGTGCCGGGATTAGATGAGCAGTTCTTC
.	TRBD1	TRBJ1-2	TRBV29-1	CSVHPRTGSGYGYTF	TGCAGCGTTCATCCCCGGACAGGGTCGGGCTATGGCTACACCTTC
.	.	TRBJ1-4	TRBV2	CASSVSPDGELFF	TGTGCCAGCAGTGTATCCCCTGACGGGGAACTGTTTTTT
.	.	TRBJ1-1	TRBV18	CASSLAGAAEAFF	TGTGCCAGCTCACTCGCAGGGGCGGCTGAAGCTTTCTTT
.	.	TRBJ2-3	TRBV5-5	CASSFSYTDTQYF	TGTGCCAGCAGCTTTTCCTACACAGATACGCAGTATTTT
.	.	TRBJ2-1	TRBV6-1	CASSEWGDTYNEQFF	TGTGCCAGCAGTGAATGGGGCGACACATACAATGAGCAGTTCTTC
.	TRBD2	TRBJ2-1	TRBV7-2	CASSLGLGYEQFF	TGTGCCAGCAGCTTGGGACTAGGGTATGAGCAGTTCTTC
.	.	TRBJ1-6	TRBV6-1	CASSEGGLGGYSPLHF	TGTGCCAGCAGTGAAGGAGGTTTGGGGGGATATTCACCCCTCCACTTT
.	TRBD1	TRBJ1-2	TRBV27	CATSTGGKGYTF	TGTGCCACTTCGACAGGGGGCAAGGGCTACACCTTC
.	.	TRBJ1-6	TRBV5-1	CASSLSDVRQVDSPLHF	TGCGCCAGCAGCTTGAGTGACGTAAGGCAGGTCGATTCACCCCTCCACTTT
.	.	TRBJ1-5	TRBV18	CASSSGLSNQPQHF	TGTGCCAGCTCCAGCGGACTTAGCAATCAGCCCCAGCATTTT
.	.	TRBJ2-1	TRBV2	CASSEEGWIYNEQFF	TGTGCCAGCAGTGAGGAGGGGTGGATCTACAATGAGCAGTTCTTC
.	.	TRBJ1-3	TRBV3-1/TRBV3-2	CASRDRYEGVGNTIYF	TGTGCCAGCAGGGACCGCTACGAGGGGGTAGGAAACACCATATATTTT
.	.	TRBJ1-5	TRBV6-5	CASSSHNNQPQHF	TGTGCCAGCAGTTCCCACAACAATCAGCCCCAGCATTTT
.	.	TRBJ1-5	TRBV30	CAWSRDNGNQPQHF	TGTGCCTGGAGCCGGGACAACGGCAATCAGCCCCAGCATTTT
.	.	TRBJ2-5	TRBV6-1	CASSELAGNRETQYF	TGTGCCAGCAGTGAGTTGGCAGGGAATCGGGAGACCCAGTACTTC
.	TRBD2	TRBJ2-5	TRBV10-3	CAISGAPKRGAQETQYF	TGTGCCATCAGTGGGGCCCCGAAGCGGGGGGCACAAGAGACCCAGTACTTC
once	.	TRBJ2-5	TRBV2	CASSPGQQETQYF	TGTGCCAGCAGTCCCGGACAGCAAGAGACCCAGTACTTC
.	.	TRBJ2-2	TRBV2	CASSDSGELFF	TGTGCCAGCAGTGATAGCGGGGAGCTGTTTTTT
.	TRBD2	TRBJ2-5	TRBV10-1	CASSAGGSETQYF	TGCGCCAGCTCGGCGGGGGGCTCGGAGACCCAGTACTTC
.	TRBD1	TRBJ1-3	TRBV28	CASSLQGAGGNTIYF	TGTGCCAGCAGCCTACAGGGGGCGGGAGGAAACACCATATATTTT
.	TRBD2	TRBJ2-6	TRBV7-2	CASSLVAGGLIPGANVLTF	TGTGCCAGCAGCTTAGTAGCGGGGGGATTAATCCCTGGGGCCAACGTCCTGACTTTC
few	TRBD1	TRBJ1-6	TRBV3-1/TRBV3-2	CASSQDSRRTGDSPLHF	TGTGCCAGCAGCCAAGACTCTCGCCGGACAGGGGATTCACCCCTCCACTTT
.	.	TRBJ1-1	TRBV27	CASSYVAQRAEAFF	TGTGCCAGCAGTTACGTAGCCCAGCGCGCTGAAGCTTTCTTT
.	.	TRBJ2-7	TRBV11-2	CASSPTDGGSYEQYF	TGTGCCAGCAGCCCTACGGACGGGGGTTCCTACGAGCAGTACTTC
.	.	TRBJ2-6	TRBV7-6	CASSLVIGGYSGANVLTF	TGTGCCAGCAGCTTAGTAATAGGAGGATACTCTGGGGCCAACGTCCTGACTTTC
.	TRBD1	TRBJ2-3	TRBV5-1	CASSRDRDTDTQYF	TGCGCCAGCAGCCGGGACAGGGACACAGATACGCAGTATTTT
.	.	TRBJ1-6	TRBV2	CASRGERDSPLHF	TGTGCCAGCAGGGGAGAACGGGATTCACCCCTCCACTTT
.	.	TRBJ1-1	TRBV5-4	CASSRGGLGGPNTEAFF	TGTGCCAGCAGCCGCGGGGGGCTCGGGGGCCCGAACACTGAAGCTTTCTTT
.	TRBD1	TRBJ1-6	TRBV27	CASSSGQGGSPLHF	TGTGCCAGCAGTTCCGGACAGGGCGGTTCACCCCTCCACTTT
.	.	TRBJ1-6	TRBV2	CASTPVSSYNSPLHF	TGTGCCAGCACCCCCGTTTCCTCCTATAATTCACCCCTCCACTTT
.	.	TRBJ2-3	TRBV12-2	CASRFPGVYLSTDTQYF	TGTGCAAGTCGCTTTCCGGGGGTATACCTTAGCACAGATACGCAGTATTTT
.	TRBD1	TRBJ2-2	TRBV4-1	CASSQLTGGGTGELFF	TGCGCCAGCAGCCAATTGACAGGGGGCGGCACCGGGGAGCTGTTTTTT
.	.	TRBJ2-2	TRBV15	CATSRVREWRWNTGELFF	TGTGCCACCAGCAGAGTTCGGGAGTGGAGATGGAACACCGGGGAGCTGTTTTTT
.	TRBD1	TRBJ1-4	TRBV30	CAWRARDRGEKLFF	TGTGCCTGGAGGGCCCGGGACAGGGGTGAAAAACTGTTTTTT
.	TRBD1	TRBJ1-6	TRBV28	CASRLTGSYNSPLHF	TGTGCCAGCAGGCTGACAGGGTCCTATAATTCACCCCTCCACTTT
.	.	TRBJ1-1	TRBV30	CAWSRGYEAFF	TGTGCCTGGAGTAGAGGTTATGAAGCTTTCTTT
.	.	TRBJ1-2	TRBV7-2	CASSLDREYGYTF	TGTGCCAGCAGCTTAGACAGGGAGTATGGCTACACCTTC
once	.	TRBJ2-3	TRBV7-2	CASSPRGGYTDTQYF	TGTGCCAGCAGCCCCCGTGGCGGATACACAGATACGCAGTATTTT
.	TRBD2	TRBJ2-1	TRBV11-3	CASSLDRGLAGVNEQFF	TGTGCCAGCAGCTTAGATCGAGGTCTAGCGGGGGTGAATGAGCAGTTCTTC